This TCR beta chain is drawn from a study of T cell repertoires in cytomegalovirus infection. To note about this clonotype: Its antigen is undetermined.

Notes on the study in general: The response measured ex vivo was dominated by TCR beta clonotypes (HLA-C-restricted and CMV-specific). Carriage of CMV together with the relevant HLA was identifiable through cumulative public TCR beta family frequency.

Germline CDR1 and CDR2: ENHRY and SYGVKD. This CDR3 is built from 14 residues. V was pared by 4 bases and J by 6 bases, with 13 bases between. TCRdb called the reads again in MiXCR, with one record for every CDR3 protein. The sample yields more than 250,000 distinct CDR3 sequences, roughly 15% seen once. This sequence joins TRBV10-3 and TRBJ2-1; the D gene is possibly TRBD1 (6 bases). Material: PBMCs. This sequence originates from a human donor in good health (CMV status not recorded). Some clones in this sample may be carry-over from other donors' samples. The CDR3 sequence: CAISGRPQGNEQFF. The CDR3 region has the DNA TGTGCCATCAGTGGCCGACCACAGGGCAATGAGCAGTTCTTC.